This T cell receptor beta chain originates from a study of T cells after yellow fever vaccination. Using its own MiXCR run on the 5' RACE reads, TCRdb lists one record per CDR3 protein. The sample lists 120,000 to 150,000 distinct CDR3 sequences, roughly 8% occurring once. This clonotype was seen more than once but under ten times. Germline V CDR1 and CDR2: MNHEY, SMNVEV (reference sequence). CDR3 size: 14 residues. Unmatched junction bases numbered 8, after V lost 7 bases and J lost 6 bases. The sequences come from CD4+ T cells sorted from PBMCs, collected 5 days after the yellow fever booster vaccination. This receptor was identified in a man under 40 who received the YFV17D yellow fever vaccine. The V and J genes are TRBV27 and TRBJ2-2; TRBD1 aligns across 7 bases. CDR3 coding DNA: TGTGCCAGCAAGCATAGGGGGCTAGCCGGGGAGCTGTTTTTT. This gives the protein CASKHRGLAGELFF.